What follows are 29 T cell receptor beta chains derived from one specimen sequenced in a study of breast tumors, draining lymph nodes, adjacent tissues. Axillary draining lymph nodes of breast cancer patients supplied the node samples. TCRdb used MiXCR to reprocess the multiplex PCR reads, holding one entry per CDR3 protein. Here the sample spans approximately 230,000 distinct CDR3 sequences, roughly a third being singletons. Sample: axillary lymph node tissue. The receptor source for this set is a female donor with breast cancer. Some clones in this sample may be carry-over from other donors' samples.

This clonotype was seen at least ten times. The chain recombines TRBV20-1 with TRBJ2-1; 9 positions match TRBD2. Germline assignment: CDR1 DFQATT and CDR2 SNEGSKA (reference sequence). The CDR3 loop spans 14 amino acids. With V trimmed by 4 bases and J by 6 bases, 7 bases remained unmatched. The CDR3 sequence: CSAMAGGPGNEQFF. The CDR3 DNA follows: TGCAGTGCTATGGCGGGGGGGCCTGGCAATGAGCAGTTCTTC.

In its sample, this clonotype was seen many times. V is TRBV19 and J is TRBJ2-1, with a weak D call TRBD2 (6 bases). V was cut by 6 bases and J by 4 bases, with 16 bases left in between. This CDR3 comprises 15 residues. The germline V gene has CDR1 LNHDA and CDR2 SQIVND (reference sequence). CDR3 sequence reads: CASSISSRGYNEQFF. CDR3 nucleotides: TGTGCCAGTAGCATTAGCAGCCGGGGGTACAATGAGCAGTTCTTC.

The chain uses TRBV29-1 and TRBJ1-3; 9 bases align to TRBD1. There are 15 residues in the CDR3. V dropped 8 bases and J dropped 2; count of bases not matched to a gene: 10. Looked up from germline, CDR1 is SQVTM and CDR2 is ANQGSEA. The CDR3 loop reads CSLGGTGRTGNTIYF. The CDR3 nucleotides read TGCAGCCTAGGAGGGACAGGGAGGACTGGAAACACCATATATTTT.

This clonotype was picked up many times. This sequence joins TRBV9 and TRBJ2-5, with D perhaps matching TRBD1 (6 bases). Per the germline V gene, CDR1 is SGDLS and CDR2 is YYNGEE. There are 14 residues in the CDR3. V lost 3 bases and J lost 5, with 14 bases in between. This chain's CDR3 is CASSDSDGGETQYF. Here the CDR3 DNA reads TGTGCCAGCAGCGACTCCGATGGGGGCGAGACCCAGTACTTC.

This clonotype was seen a handful of times. V and J are TRBV3-1 and TRBJ2-3, with TRBD2 as a possible D gene (5 bases). The V gene lost 1 base and the J gene lost 0 bases, with 8 bases spanning the gap. Germline CDR1 and CDR2: LGHDT and YNNKEL (reference sequence). CDR3 length: 15 residues. DNA of the CDR3: TGTGCCAGCAGCCAAGTTCCGGGGAGCACAGATACGCAGTATTTT. This encodes CASSQVPGSTDTQYF.

This clonotype occurred many times. The J gene is TRBJ2-2, the V gene TRBV5-1; 9 bases map to TRBD2. CDR1 and CDR2 from the germline V gene are SGHRS and YFSETQ. This CDR3 is 18 amino acids long. Trimming removed 4 bases from V and 2 bases from J; junction bases left unmatched: 12. The CDR3 protein is CASSPIPLAGANTGELFF. CDR3 nucleotide sequence: TGCGCCAGCAGCCCCATTCCACTAGCGGGCGCTAACACCGGGGAGCTGTTTTTT. Combining the CDR3 with reference TRBV5-1 and TRBJ2-2 gives the whole variable domain KAGVTQTPRYLIKTRGQQVTLSCSPISGHRSVSWYQQTPGQGLQFLFEYFSETQRNKGNFPGRFSGRQFSNSRSEMNVSTLELGDSALYLCASSPIPLAGANTGELFFGEGSRLTVL.

At least ten counts were recorded for this clonotype. The CDR3 region has the DNA TGTGCCAGCAGCGTCGACTGGATCTCTGGAAACACCATATATTTT. It yields the protein CASSVDWISGNTIYF. The rearrangement links TRBV9 to TRBJ1-3; D is uncertain. With 2 bases removed from V and 0 bases from J, the gap between germline ends came to 9 bases. Germline CDR1 is SGDLS and CDR2 is YYNGEE. This CDR3 is 15 amino acids long.

The genes are TRBV7-9 and TRBJ2-1; no clear D. The germline CDR1 and CDR2 sequences are SEHNR and FQNEAQ (reference sequence). The ends were cut back, 4 bases at V and 5 bases at J, with 9 bases in the middle. The CDR3 length is 13 residues. CDR3 sequence reads: CASSSSEDNEQFF. The CDR3 nucleotides read TGTGCCAGCAGCTCGTCAGAGGACAATGAGCAGTTCTTC.

This chain connects TRBV7-3 to TRBJ1-4; possible D gene TRBD1, 5 bases. Trimming shortened V by 5 bases and J by 6 bases, and 13 bases separated the two germline ends. Germline loops: CDR1 SGHTA, CDR2 FQGTGA. The length of the CDR3 is 14 residues. The CDR3 region is CASSPGGTHEKLFF. In DNA form, the CDR3 reads TGTGCCAGCAGCCCCGGGGGGACCCATGAAAAACTGTTTTTT. The whole variable domain, remainder taken from reference TRBV7-3 and TRBJ1-4, is GAGVSQTPSNKVTEKGKYVELRCDPISGHTALYWYRQSLGQGPEFLIYFQGTGAADDSGLPNDRFFAVRPEGSVSTLKIQRTERGDSAVYLCASSPGGTHEKLFFGSGTQLSVL.

V is TRBV7-2 and J is TRBJ2-3, with 10 bases fitting TRBD2. The CDR3 extends over 18 amino acids. The V segment lost 3 bases and the J segment 4 bases; nucleotides outside the gene matches: 13. Germline loops: CDR1 SGHTA, CDR2 FQGNSA. The CDR3 sequence: CASSFEQAGGPVADTQYF. DNA for the CDR3: TGTGCCAGCAGCTTCGAGCAAGCGGGAGGGCCCGTGGCAGATACGCAGTATTTT.

This clonotype has at least ten counts. The chain links TRBV5-1 to TRBJ1-2; 8 bases agree with TRBD1. The V gene end was trimmed by 0 bases and the J gene end by 5 bases; junction bases not matched to a gene: 3. Germline V gene data show CDR1 as SGHRS and CDR2 as YFSETQ. The CDR3 runs to 14 residues. The DNA of the CDR3 is TGCGCCAGCAGCTTGGGGACAGGGTTATATGGCTACACCTTC. Encoded protein: CASSLGTGLYGYTF.

The chain couples TRBV6-5 to TRBJ2-2; 8 nucleotides match TRBD2. V shed 5 bases and J 2 bases; nucleotides not matched to a gene: 7. This CDR3 spans 16 amino acids. Germline V gene data show CDR1 as MNHEY and CDR2 as SVGAGI. The CDR3 reads CASSLSGGVNTGELFF. CDR3 DNA: TGTGCCAGCAGTCTCTCGGGGGGGGTTAACACCGGGGAGCTGTTTTTT.

This clonotype was counted many times. The chain employs TRBV19 and TRBJ2-2; D gene unclear. The germline V gene encodes CDR1 LNHDA and CDR2 SQIVND (reference sequence). This CDR3 comprises 14 residues. Between the trimmed V and J ends, which lost 4 bases and 1 base, there was a span of 7 bases. The CDR3 DNA reads as TGTGCCAGTAGTAGCAGCCGGAACACCGGGGAGCTGTTTTTT. This gives the protein CASSSSRNTGELFF.

The rearrangement links TRBV5-4 to TRBJ2-5; D might be TRBD1 or TRBD2, each matching 5 bases. The CDR3 is 16 residues long. Trimming stripped 0 bases from V and 6 bases from J, with 18 bases between. The V gene's germline CDR1 is SGHNT and CDR2 YYREEE (reference sequence). Written as DNA, the CDR3 is TGTGCCAGCAGCTTGGGGGGGACGGATGTAGCAAAGACCCAGTACTTC. Residues: CASSLGGTDVAKTQYF.

This clonotype was observed many times. The chain recombines TRBV7-2 with TRBJ1-6; a possible D gene is TRBD1 (5 bases). The CDR3 totals 13 residues. Germline CDR1 SGHTA, CDR2 FQGNSA. V shed 2 bases and J shed 10 bases, with 9 bases lying between them. CDR3 amino acids: CASSLQGRSPLHF. The DNA for the CDR3 is TGTGCCAGCAGCTTACAGGGAAGATCACCCCTCCACTTT.

This clonotype was seen at least ten times. The chain recombines TRBV7-9 with TRBJ2-7, with D possibly being TRBD2 (6 bases). The CDR3 covers 16 residues. The V end lost 6 bases, the J end lost 2 bases, and 20 bases lay between the germline ends. Per the germline V gene, CDR1 is SEHNR and CDR2 is FQNEAQ (reference sequence). The CDR3 DNA reads TGTGCCAGCAGACCACCTAGCGACGGCTTAACCTACGAGCAGTACTTC. It encodes CASRPPSDGLTYEQYF.

The chain links TRBV10-3 to TRBJ2-7; 7 bases match TRBD1. CDR1 is ENHRY and CDR2 is SYGVKD in the germline V gene. This CDR3 region has 12 residues. J lost 1 base, V lost 6 bases, and 0 bases had no gene match. The CDR3 here is CAISRGSYEQYF. DNA of the CDR3: TGTGCCATCAGCAGGGGGTCCTACGAGCAGTACTTC.

This chain joins TRBV5-1 and TRBJ1-4; D gene unclear. CDR1 is SGHRS, CDR2 YFSETQ, per germline. The germline V and J ends were trimmed by 0 bases and 10 bases, with 10 bases remaining between them. This CDR3 is built from 13 residues. For the CDR3, the DNA is TGCGCCAGCAGCTTGGGAGCGGGTACAAAACTGTTTTTT. Translated, it gives CASSLGAGTKLFF.

The chain links TRBV15 to TRBJ1-5, with D possibly TRBD1 on 6 matching bases. Germline-derived CDR1 and CDR2 are LNHNV and YYDKDF (reference sequence). The CDR3 has 17 residues. V was clipped by 3 bases and J by 2 bases, with 17 bases between them. This chain's CDR3 is CATSSRASGARNQPQHF. The CDR3, as DNA: TGTGCCACCAGCAGCCGCGCCTCAGGGGCCCGCAATCAGCCCCAGCATTTT.

The count of this clonotype is one. The chain has TRBV7-2 and TRBJ2-5; possibly TRBD2 for D (6 bases). Germline V gives CDR1 SGHTA, CDR2 FQGNSA. V gave up 5 bases and J gave up 1 base, with 17 bases separating them. The CDR3 runs 16 residues. The CDR3 spells CASSRSGLISQETQYF. The CDR3 DNA follows: TGTGCCAGCAGCCGATCCGGACTAATCTCCCAAGAGACCCAGTACTTC.

This clonotype appeared a few times. The DNA of the CDR3 is TGTGCCAGCAGCCTGGGACAGGGCAATCTTCAGCCCCAGCATTTT. Encoded protein: CASSLGQGNLQPQHF. The rearrangement links TRBV6-2 or TRBV6-3 to TRBJ1-5; 9 positions match TRBD1. Looked up from germline, CDR1 is MNHEY and CDR2 is SVGEGT. V trimming: 6 bases; J trimming: 6 bases; junction bases outside the gene matches: 9. CDR3 size: 15 residues.

A few counts support this clonotype. The J gene is TRBJ1-6, the V gene TRBV7-2; D perhaps matches TRBD1 (6 bases). Germline V lookup: CDR1 SGHTA, CDR2 FQGNSA. CDR3 length: 14 amino acids. CDR3 nucleotides: TGTGCTAGCCTAAAAACAGGGTCGGATTCACCCCTCCACTTT. As protein: CASLKTGSDSPLHF. Drawing the rest from reference TRBV7-2 and TRBJ1-6, the complete variable domain is GAGVSQSPSNKVTEKGKDVELRCDPISGHTALYWYRQSLGQGLEFLIYFQGNSAPDKSGLPSDRFSAERTGGSVSTLTIQRTQQEDSAVYLCASLKTGSDSPLHFGNGTRLTVT.

About this clonotype itself: One base away lies a much larger clone, so this may be a sequencing read error. This sequence joins TRBV7-2 and TRBJ2-1, with D maybe TRBD2 (5 bases). The V end lost 0 bases, the J end lost 11 bases, and 8 bases lay between the germline ends. The CDR3 spans 12 residues. Looked up from germline, CDR1 is SGHTA and CDR2 is FQGNSA. The CDR3 region is CASSLAFGKQFF. The CDR3 DNA reads TGTGCCAGCAGCTTAGCGTTCGGGAAGCAGTTCTTC. The full variable domain, rest sourced from reference TRBV7-2 and TRBJ2-1, is GAGVSQSPSNKVTEKGKDVELRCDPISGHTALYWYRQSLGQGLEFLIYFQGNSAPDKSGLPSDRFSAERTGGSVSTLTIQRTQQEDSAVYLCASSLAFGKQFFGPGTRLTVL.

This clonotype was counted once. The genes are TRBV12-3 or TRBV12-4 and TRBJ2-6; no reliable D call. The CDR3 has 12 amino acids. With 11 bases removed from V and 4 bases from J, the gap between germline ends came to 9 bases. In DNA form, the CDR3 reads TGTGCCGCAGGCAGGGGGGCCAACGTCCTGACTTTC. Translating gives CAAGRGANVLTF.

On this clonotype: A much larger clone lies one base from this, so it may be a read error. The chain carries TRBV20-1 and TRBJ2-7; 9 nucleotides agree with TRBD1. The CDR3 is 14 residues long. In germline, CDR1 is DFQATT, CDR2 SNEGSKA (reference sequence). The J segment lost 6 bases and the V segment lost 4 bases, leaving 10 bases of the junction unmatched. CDR3 coding DNA: TGCAGTGCTATAAGGACAGGGGCTACCTCCGAGCAGTACTTC. It codes for CSAIRTGATSEQYF.

This clonotype was seen at least ten times. CDR3 in DNA: TGCAGCATTTCGGGACAGGGGATGATCGGTCGCTACGAGCAGTACTTC. Its protein is CSISGQGMIGRYEQYF. The rearrangement links TRBV29-1 to TRBJ2-7, with 10 bases fitting TRBD1. The CDR3 sequence is 16 residues long. CDR1 and CDR2 (germline): SQVTM, ANQGSEA. V lost 8 bases and J lost 3; bases outside the gene matches: 16.

This clonotype was seen ten or more times. The chain carries TRBV9 and TRBJ2-3, with 8 bases aligning to TRBD2. The germline V gene has CDR1 SGDLS and CDR2 YYNGEE. J lost 7 bases, V lost 1 base, and 14 bases had no gene match. This CDR3 region has 17 residues. The CDR3, as DNA: TGTGCCAGCAGCGTAAGGGTCGGGGGGGCATCTGAGAATACGCAGTATTTT. This translates into CASSVRVGGASENTQYF.

A remark on this clonotype: With a much larger clone just one base away, this may be a read error. The gene calls are TRBV11-3 and TRBJ2-1; D possibly corresponds to TRBD1 (5 bases). This CDR3 has 16 amino acids. The germline V gene encodes CDR1 SGHNT and CDR2 YENEEA. This CDR3 is CASSLDSGWDVNEQLF. The CDR3, as DNA: TGTGCCAGCAGCTTAGATTCAGGGTGGGATGTAAATGAGCAGCTCTTC.

This clonotype was picked up many times. This chain uses TRBV2 with TRBJ2-7; D may be TRBD1 (5 bases). Germline V gene sequence: CDR1 SNHLY, CDR2 FYNNEI. The V and J ends lost 1 base and 0 bases respectively, with 10 bases between them. The CDR3 covers 15 residues. The CDR3 region is CASSEEQVRSYEQYF. The CDR3 bases are TGTGCCAGCAGTGAAGAACAGGTCCGCTCCTACGAGCAGTACTTC.